The 21 T cell receptor beta chains below come from one sample, sequenced in a study of blood T cell repertoires in COVID-19. The protocol was immunoSEQ multiplex PCR, while the TCRdb copy is restricted to in-frame clones and leaves out a portion. Of 250,000 to 350,000 clones listed, roughly 88% are singletons. The sequencing input was peripheral blood. The receptors stem from a woman aged 45-60 years with active or convalescent COVID-19.

This chain joins TRBV6-5 and TRBJ2-7, with 9 nucleotides matching TRBD2. V was clipped by 7 bases and J by 2 bases; unmatched bases: 6. The CDR3 sequence is 14 residues long. Germline assignment: CDR1 MNHEY and CDR2 SVGAGI. CDR3 sequence (DNA): TGTGCCAGCAACTTAGCGGGGGAGACCTACGAGCAGTACTTC. Translating gives CASNLAGETYEQYF.

V and J are TRBV6-5 and TRBJ1-2, with D tentatively TRBD1 (5 bases). Germline-derived CDR1 and CDR2 are MNHEY and SVGAGI. V was pared by 8 bases and J by 8 bases, with 15 bases between. The CDR3 runs to 12 residues. The CDR3: CASLRPQGGYTF. The CDR3 bases are TGTGCCAGCCTCCGACCCCAGGGAGGCTACACCTTC.

The rearrangement links TRBV11-2 to TRBJ1-2, with 7 bases aligning to TRBD1. The CDR3 totals 15 residues. Trimming cost V 4 bases and J 4 bases; bases outside gene matches: 9. Germline V gives CDR1 SGHAT, CDR2 FQNNGV. The chain's CDR3 is CASSSIGQALYGYTF. The CDR3 bases are TGTGCCAGCAGCTCAATTGGACAGGCACTCTATGGCTACACCTTC. The variable domain in full, with the rest retrieved from reference TRBV11-2 and TRBJ1-2, is EAGVAQSPRYKIIEKRQSVAFWCNPISGHATLYWYQQILGQGPKLLIQFQNNGVVDDSQLPKDRFSAERLKGVDSTLKIQPAKLEDSAVYLCASSSIGQALYGYTFGSGTRLTVV.

This sequence joins TRBV11-1 and TRBJ1-1, with TRBD1 matching 7 bases. This CDR3 contains 13 residues. With V trimmed by 5 bases and J by 7 bases, 7 bases remained unmatched. Germline CDR1 reads SGHAT; CDR2 reads FQDESV (reference sequence). CDR3 bases: TGTGCCAGCAGCCCACAAAGACAGGGTGAAGCTTTCTTT. Protein sequence: CASSPQRQGEAFF.

J is TRBJ2-7 and V is TRBV30, with D maybe TRBD2 (5 bases). V was trimmed by 4 bases and J by 0 bases, leaving 16 bases between them. The CDR3 sequence is 15 residues long. Looked up from germline, CDR1 is GTSNPN and CDR2 is SVGIG (reference sequence). The CDR3 loop reads CAWTSGRGSSYEQYF. DNA for the CDR3: TGTGCCTGGACGTCAGGCAGAGGGAGCTCCTACGAGCAGTACTTC.

This chain connects TRBV4-3 to TRBJ1-5; no clear D. The CDR3 sequence is 16 residues long. V was trimmed by 0 bases and J by 0 bases, leaving 9 bases between them. CDR1 and CDR2 from the germline V gene are LGHNA and YSLEER. CDR3 sequence reads: CASSQDLAGSNQPQHF. CDR3 bases: TGCGCCAGCAGCCAAGATTTGGCAGGTAGCAATCAGCCCCAGCATTTT.

Only one count was recorded for this clone. The chain recombines TRBV7-8 with TRBJ1-3; TRBD1 is a possible D gene (5 bases). The germline V gene has CDR1 SGHVS and CDR2 FQNEAQ. This CDR3 region has 14 residues. Trimming took 4 bases from V and 1 from J, leaving 8 bases between them. DNA for the CDR3: TGTGCCAGCAGCTCCCCAGGGTCTGGAAACACCATATATTTT. Protein sequence: CASSSPGSGNTIYF.

The chain joins TRBV5-5 to TRBJ2-7, with TRBD1 matching over 8 bases. Trimming at V came to 0 bases and at J to 3 bases, leaving 2 bases not matched to a gene. CDR3 size: 14 residues. Germline CDR1 reads SGHKS; CDR2 reads YYEKEE (reference sequence). CDR3: CASSLGGQVYEQYF. The CDR3 DNA reads TGTGCCAGCAGCTTGGGGGGACAGGTCTACGAGCAGTACTTC. Supplemented by reference TRBV5-5 and TRBJ2-7, the full variable domain reads DAGVTQSPTHLIKTRGQQVTLRCSPISGHKSVSWYQQVLGQGPQFIFQYYEKEERGRGNFPDRFSARQFPNYSSELNVNALLLGDSALYLCASSLGGQVYEQYFGPGTRLTVT.

The V call is TRBV7-2, the J call TRBJ1-1, with D uncertain. The germline gives CDR1 SGHTA, CDR2 FQGNSA. The CDR3 extends over 13 amino acids. Trimming removed 6 bases at V and 5 bases at J, with 13 bases between. The CDR3 reads CASRHPGRTEAFF. DNA for the CDR3: TGTGCCAGCAGACACCCGGGGAGGACTGAAGCTTTCTTT.

This clone was found a few times. The chain has TRBV5-1 and TRBJ2-1, with TRBD1 identical over 9 bases. The CDR3 consists of 15 residues. V lost 5 bases to trimming and J lost 7 bases; unmatched junction nucleotides: 10. Germline V CDR1 and CDR2: SGHRS, YFSETQ. CDR3: CASSTTGGSFNEQFF. Here the CDR3 DNA reads TGCGCCAGCAGTACGACAGGGGGGTCGTTTAATGAGCAGTTCTTC.

The chain links TRBV29-1 to TRBJ2-3; 7 bases are a match to TRBD1. After removal of 4 bases from V and 0 bases from J, the junction contained 7 bases not matched to a gene. The CDR3 covers 15 residues. Per the germline V gene, CDR1 is SQVTM and CDR2 is ANQGSEA. CDR3 coding DNA: TGCAGCGTTGCGCTAGGGACAGATAGCACAGATACGCAGTATTTT. Protein sequence: CSVALGTDSTDTQYF.

The chain uses TRBV4-2 and TRBJ2-7; 7 bases fit TRBD2. This CDR3 has 15 residues. After removal of 4 bases from V and 3 bases from J, the junction contained 9 bases not matched to a gene. The germline V gene encodes CDR1 LGHNA and CDR2 YNFKEQ. The CDR3 protein is CASSPNSGLIYEQYF. CDR3 bases: TGTGCCAGCAGCCCCAATAGCGGGCTTATCTACGAGCAGTACTTC.

This chain links TRBV14 with TRBJ2-5, with 7 bases identical to TRBD1. The germline V gene encodes CDR1 SGHDN and CDR2 FVKESK. CDR3 length: 15 residues. The V segment lost 0 bases and the J segment 2 bases; nucleotides outside the gene matches: 3. The CDR3 bases are TGTGCCAGCAGCCAAGAGAGGACAGGTCAAGAGACCCAGTACTTC. Protein: CASSQERTGQETQYF. Variable domain in full (rest from reference TRBV14 and TRBJ2-5): EAGVTQFPSHSVIEKGQTVTLRCDPISGHDNLYWYRRVMGKEIKFLLHFVKESKQDESGMPNNRFLAERTGGTYSTLKVQPAELEDSGVYFCASSQERTGQETQYFGPGTRLLVL.

This rearrangement joins TRBV10-3 to TRBJ1-5; the D gene is possibly TRBD1 (5 bases). V lost 6 bases and J lost 3, with 12 bases in between. CDR1 ENHRY and CDR2 SYGVKD come from the germline V gene. The CDR3 is 14 amino acids. The DNA of the CDR3 is TGTGCCATCAGCCTAACAGGAAACAATCAGCCCCAGCATTTT. It translates to CAISLTGNNQPQHF.

This chain links TRBV13 with TRBJ1-5; D is unresolved. Trimming took off 0 bases at V and 6 bases at J, with 9 bases between the two ends. CDR1 PRHDT and CDR2 FYEKMQ come from the germline V gene (reference sequence). This CDR3 comprises 14 residues. CDR3 sequence reads: CASSLGGLGQPQHF. The CDR3 DNA sequence: TGTGCCAGCAGCTTAGGAGGTCTAGGTCAGCCCCAGCATTTT.

The V gene is TRBV27, the J gene TRBJ2-2; 9 bases are a match to TRBD2. The CDR3 is made up of 15 amino acids. Germline assignment: CDR1 MNHEY and CDR2 SMNVEV (reference sequence). V shed 8 bases and J 1 base; nucleotides not matched to a gene: 5. CDR3 protein: CASGSSGENTGELFF. As DNA, the CDR3 is TGTGCCAGCGGCTCTAGCGGGGAGAACACCGGGGAGCTGTTTTTT.

The chain combines TRBV3-1 (or the pseudogene TRBV3-2) with TRBJ1-1, with D possibly being TRBD1 (6 bases). CDR1 is LGHDT, CDR2 YNNKEL, per germline (reference sequence). The CDR3 loop spans 14 amino acids. The germline V and J ends were trimmed by 4 bases and 0 bases, with 9 bases remaining between them. CDR3 region: CASSRDRLNTEAFF. The CDR3 region has the DNA TGTGCCAGCAGCCGAGACAGGCTGAACACTGAAGCTTTCTTT.

CDR3 in DNA: TGTGCCAGCAGCTTGGGGACAGAGAATGCCTATGGCTACACCTTC. It codes for CASSLGTENAYGYTF. V is TRBV5-4 and J is TRBJ1-2; TRBD1 is a possible D gene (6 bases). There are 15 residues in the CDR3. The V gene lost 0 bases and the J gene lost 4 bases, with 13 bases spanning the gap. Germline V lookup: CDR1 SGHNT, CDR2 YYREEE (reference sequence).

V usage is TRBV6-5 and J usage is TRBJ2-7; perhaps TRBD2 as D (5 bases). The CDR3 is made up of 14 amino acids. The V gene's germline CDR1 is MNHEY and CDR2 SVGAGI. Trimming shortened V by 10 bases and J by 0 bases, and 16 bases separated the two germline ends. The CDR3 DNA is TGTGCCACTAAAGAGCGGAGGAGCTCCTACGAGCAGTACTTC. It codes for CATKERRSSYEQYF.

CDR3 sequence (DNA): TGTGCCAGCAGCTTAGCTGGCTGGCGGGATGAGGTACCCGGGGAGCTGTTTTTT. Translation: CASSLAGWRDEVPGELFF. The chain has TRBV11-3 and TRBJ2-2, with D maybe TRBD2 (6 bases). The CDR3 has 18 residues. The germline gives CDR1 SGHNT, CDR2 YENEEA. Trimming removed 1 base from V and 6 bases from J, with 21 bases in between.

This sequence joins TRBV7-9 and TRBJ2-7; 10 nucleotides align to TRBD1. CDR3 length: 13 residues. The ends lost 5 bases at V and 5 bases at J; junction bases unmatched: 3. CDR1 and CDR2 (germline): SEHNR, FQNEAQ (reference sequence). The CDR3 coding sequence is TGTGCCAGCAGCCTCGGGACAGGGGACGAGCAGTACTTC. The encoded protein is CASSLGTGDEQYF.